This T cell receptor (beta chain) came from a study of blood T cell repertoires in COVID-19. Profiling relied on immunoSEQ multiplex PCR, and the TCRdb table lists in-frame clones only, not all of them. The data hold roughly 230,000 clones, with around four fifths observed a single time. The CDR3 consists of 12 residues. Trimming took off 4 bases at V and 4 bases at J, with 7 bases between the two ends. The V and J genes are TRBV12-3 or TRBV12-4 and TRBJ1-2; the D gene is possibly TRBD1 (5 bases). Material: peripheral blood. The clonotype originates from a man aged 35-49 years with active or convalescent COVID-19. The CDR3 DNA is TGTGCCAGCAGTTCAGGGATCTATGGCTACACCTTC. Translating gives CASSSGIYGYTF.